Listed here are 30 T cell receptor beta chains from one sample, sequenced in a study of T cells in Graves' hyperthyroidism and ophthalmopathy. From RNA transcripts, TCR beta CDR3 regions were amplified. TCR CDR3 regions were first amplified by RT-PCR with HTBI primers. Each CDR3 protein is one row after TCRdb ran MiXCR on the multiplex PCR reads. The sample lists around 570,000 distinct CDR3 sequences; just under 20% were seen once. Sequences were obtained from blood. The receptors derive from a man aged 35 to 55 with Graves' ophthalmopathy.

The table lists this clonotype with a few counts. This chain joins TRBV7-2 and TRBJ2-1; D call uncertain. The CDR3 runs to 13 residues. The germline V gene has CDR1 SGHTA and CDR2 FQGNSA. V was shortened by 1 base and J by 7 bases, with 8 bases between the two germline ends. The CDR3: CASSLVAFNEQFF. The CDR3 bases are TGTGCCAGCAGCTTAGTGGCGTTTAATGAGCAGTTCTTC.

This chain uses TRBV10-2 with TRBJ1-2; D might be TRBD1 (5 bases). This CDR3 spans 13 amino acids. Looked up from germline, CDR1 is WSHSY and CDR2 is SAAADI. Trimming left V 6 bases short and J 8 bases short, with 16 bases between. This chain's CDR3 is CASSGRVQGGYTF. CDR3 in DNA: TGCGCCAGCAGCGGAAGGGTTCAGGGCGGCTACACCTTC.

This clonotype was recorded many times. The chain carries TRBV30 and TRBJ2-5, with D perhaps TRBD2 (6 bases). CDR1 and CDR2 (germline): GTSNPN, SVGIG (reference sequence). The CDR3 runs to 14 residues. V was shortened by 7 bases and J by 2 bases, with 17 bases between the two germline ends. The CDR3 sequence is CAYSTGEGQETQYF. Written as DNA, the CDR3 is TGTGCCTATAGCACGGGAGAAGGACAAGAGACCCAGTACTTC.

This clonotype was seen only a few times. This chain connects TRBV18 to TRBJ2-4; D not resolved. V lost 0 bases and J lost 7, with 10 bases in between. This CDR3 has 14 residues. Germline CDR1 KGHSH, CDR2 LQKENI. CDR3 in amino acids: CASSPPSGPNIQYF. CDR3 nucleotides: TGTGCCAGCTCACCACCTTCCGGGCCTAACATTCAGTACTTC.

The J gene is TRBJ1-2, the V gene TRBV4-3, with D unresolved. The CDR3 is 14 amino acids. CDR1 is LGHNA, CDR2 YSLEER, per germline. Trimming left V 0 bases short and J 4 bases short, with 9 bases between. CDR3 region: CASSQDFFPYGYTF. The CDR3 DNA sequence: TGCGCCAGCAGCCAAGATTTCTTTCCCTATGGCTACACCTTC.

In this sample, this clonotype turned up many times. This sequence joins TRBV6-2 or TRBV6-3 and TRBJ1-1; a possible D gene is TRBD1 (6 bases). Germline V gene lookup returns CDR1 MNHEY and CDR2 SVGEGT. The V and J ends lost 6 bases and 2 bases respectively, with 16 bases between them. The CDR3 consists of 15 residues. The CDR3 loop is CASRPYREANTEAFF. The CDR3 DNA reads TGTGCCAGCAGACCTTACAGGGAGGCAAACACTGAAGCTTTCTTT.

The V call is TRBV18, the J call TRBJ2-7; D is tentatively TRBD1 or TRBD2 (5 bases each). Germline-derived CDR1 and CDR2 are KGHSH and LQKENI. The CDR3 sequence is 15 residues long. The V end was cut by 3 bases, the J end by 2 bases, with 14 bases between. CDR3 sequence (DNA): TGTGCCAGCTCACCGAGGGACGGTGGGACCTACGAGCAGTACTTC. This codes for CASSPRDGGTYEQYF.

This clonotype has ten or more counts. The chain links TRBV11-1 to TRBJ1-1; D is unresolved. CDR1 is SGHAT and CDR2 is FQDESV in the germline V gene (reference sequence). CDR3 size: 14 residues. V was shortened by 2 bases and J by 1 base, with 8 bases between the two germline ends. As DNA, the CDR3 is TGTGCCAGCAGCTTATTAGGCAGGAACACTGAAGCTTTCTTT. Amino acid sequence: CASSLLGRNTEAFF.

This clonotype was observed a single time. CDR3 amino acids: CASSPTPMRETGNTIYF. CDR3 nucleotides: TGCGCCAGCAGCCCAACACCCATGCGGGAAACTGGAAACACCATATATTTT. V and J are TRBV5-1 and TRBJ1-3; D not resolved. Per germline, CDR1 SGHRS and CDR2 YFSETQ. The CDR3 is made up of 17 amino acids. Trimming pared 4 bases from V and 2 bases from J, leaving 19 bases between.

This chain links TRBV11-2 with TRBJ2-7; 7 bases are a match to TRBD2. Germline V gives CDR1 SGHAT, CDR2 FQNNGV. CDR3 length: 15 residues. Losses at the gene ends were 5 bases for V and 0 bases for J; bases not matched to a gene: 7. The CDR3 spells CASSGIAGYSYEQYF. Written as DNA, the CDR3 is TGTGCCAGCAGCGGGATAGCGGGTTACTCCTACGAGCAGTACTTC.

This clonotype was counted many times. The genes are TRBV5-1 and TRBJ1-5, with 7 bases identical to TRBD1. Germline V lookup: CDR1 SGHRS, CDR2 YFSETQ. V trimming: 1 base; J trimming: 3 bases; junction bases outside the gene matches: 1. This CDR3 contains 14 residues. CDR3 sequence (DNA): TGCGCCAGCAGCTTGACAGGGGACAATCAGCCCCAGCATTTT. Its protein product is CASSLTGDNQPQHF.

The rearrangement uses TRBV10-3 and TRBJ1-5; unclear D gene. Trimming removed 2 bases at V and 3 bases at J, with 11 bases between. CDR1 and CDR2 (germline): ENHRY, SYGVKD. The CDR3 is 15 amino acids. The CDR3 is CAISEGSGPNQPQHF. Here the CDR3 DNA reads TGTGCCATCAGTGAGGGCTCCGGTCCCAATCAGCCCCAGCATTTT.

This clonotype was detected only once. A clone one base away is much larger, so this may be a read error. J is TRBJ2-1 and V is TRBV11-1, with D perhaps matching TRBD1 (5 bases). Per germline, CDR1 SGHAT and CDR2 FQDESV (reference sequence). There are 14 residues in the CDR3. The DNA for the CDR3 is TGTGCCGGCAGCCCTACCGACAGTTACAATGAGCAGTTCTTC. Translating gives CAGSPTDSYNEQFF.

The sample holds a few counts of this clonotype. This rearrangement joins TRBV28 to TRBJ1-5, with TRBD1 matching over 9 bases. The CDR3 loop spans 15 amino acids. J lost 7 bases, V lost 1 base, and 5 bases had no gene match. Germline-derived CDR1 and CDR2 are MDHEN and SYDVKM. The CDR3 here is CASSLSGQGPQPQHF. The CDR3 bases are TGTGCCAGCAGTTTATCGGGACAGGGACCCCAGCCCCAGCATTTT. Filled out from reference TRBV28 and TRBJ1-5, the complete variable domain reads DVKVTQSSRYLVKRTGEKVFLECVQDMDHENMFWYRQDPGLGLRLIYFSYDVKMKEKGDIPEGYSVSREKKERFSLILESASTNQTSMYLCASSLSGQGPQPQHFGDGTRLSIL.

This clonotype was seen ten or more times. The V gene is TRBV2, the J gene TRBJ2-1; D is unclear. V dropped 6 bases and J dropped 0 bases, with 12 bases sitting between them. From germline, CDR1 is SNHLY and CDR2 FYNNEI. The CDR3 has 15 residues. The CDR3 spells CASRSRESSYNEQFF. The CDR3 nucleotides are TGTGCCAGCAGATCGAGAGAAAGCTCCTACAATGAGCAGTTCTTC.

The gene calls are TRBV6-1 and TRBJ2-3; unclear D gene. The germline V and J ends were trimmed by 9 bases and 1 base, with 11 bases remaining between them. The CDR3 covers 13 residues. In germline, CDR1 is MNHNS, CDR2 SASEGT. The CDR3 nucleotides read TGTGCCAGTCACCTGGGCGGCACAGATACGCAGTATTTT. Amino acid sequence: CASHLGGTDTQYF.

The chain links TRBV4-1 to TRBJ2-7; 8 bases agree with TRBD1. The CDR3 extends over 15 amino acids. Trimming removed 4 bases from V and 3 bases from J; junction bases left unmatched: 8. Germline lookup yields CDR1 MGHRA and CDR2 YSYEKL. The CDR3 protein is CASSPRTGSIYEQYF. DNA of the CDR3: TGCGCCAGCAGCCCCCGGACAGGGAGTATCTACGAGCAGTACTTC.

The V call is TRBV15, the J call TRBJ1-4; no clear D gene. V lost 0 bases, J lost 8 bases, and 19 bases lay in between. Germline CDR1 is LNHNV and CDR2 is YYDKDF (reference sequence). CDR3 size: 17 residues. The CDR3 sequence is CATSRERREGPREKLFF. In DNA, the CDR3 is TGTGCCACCAGCAGAGAAAGGAGGGAAGGCCCCCGAGAAAAACTGTTTTTT. The full variable domain, rest sourced from reference TRBV15 and TRBJ1-4, is DAMVIQNPRYQVTQFGKPVTLSCSQTLNHNVMYWYQQKSSQAPKLLFHYYDKDFNNEADTPDNFQSRRPNTSFCFLDIRSPGLGDTAMYLCATSRERREGPREKLFFGSGTQLSVL.

This clonotype was detected many times. The J gene is TRBJ2-7, the V gene TRBV28; 10 bases map to TRBD2. Germline V CDR1 and CDR2: MDHEN, SYDVKM. The CDR3 length is 16 residues. Trimming cost V 4 bases and J 2 bases; bases outside gene matches: 8. The CDR3 DNA sequence: TGTGCCAGCAGTTCCCCCGGACTAGCGGTCCCCTACGAGCAGTACTTC. This sequence encodes CASSSPGLAVPYEQYF.

This chain connects TRBV28 to TRBJ2-5, with 10 bases identical to TRBD2. In germline, CDR1 is MDHEN, CDR2 SYDVKM. V was clipped by 3 bases and J by 5 bases; unmatched bases: 15. The length of the CDR3 is 18 residues. The CDR3 DNA reads as TGTGCCAGCAGTTTTTGGGACAGAGGGACTAGCGATTTGGAGACCCAGTACTTC. Translating gives CASSFWDRGTSDLETQYF.

This rearrangement joins TRBV20-1 to TRBJ1-4; tentative D call: TRBD1 (5 bases). In germline, CDR1 is DFQATT, CDR2 SNEGSKA (reference sequence). The CDR3 length is 15 residues. V was clipped by 0 bases and J by 3 bases, with 11 bases between them. CDR3: CSARDFGGSNEKLFF. DNA for the CDR3: TGCAGTGCTAGAGATTTCGGGGGTTCTAATGAAAAACTGTTTTTT.

This clonotype was observed a few times. DNA of the CDR3: TGTGCCAGCACCCAAGGGGGGCAGCTCTCTGGGGCCAACGTCCTGACTTTC. Its translation: CASTQGGQLSGANVLTF. The rearrangement links TRBV28 to TRBJ2-6; TRBD1 or TRBD2 may be the D gene (6 bases each). The V end was cut by 7 bases, the J end by 0 bases, with 16 bases between. CDR1 is MDHEN, CDR2 SYDVKM, per germline. There are 17 residues in the CDR3.

This clonotype has a handful of counts. The J gene is TRBJ1-4, the V gene TRBV7-2; TRBD1 might be the D (6 bases). The V gene's germline CDR1 is SGHTA and CDR2 FQGNSA. V was shortened by 5 bases and J by 5 bases, with 15 bases between the two germline ends. The CDR3 totals 15 residues. The CDR3 loop is CASSLQWGPNEKLFF. CDR3 DNA sequence: TGTGCCAGCAGCCTTCAATGGGGGCCAAATGAAAAACTGTTTTTT.

The chain employs TRBV6-1 and TRBJ1-6; 9 bases align to TRBD1. Germline V gene lookup returns CDR1 MNHNS and CDR2 SASEGT. The CDR3 is made up of 16 amino acids. V trimming: 5 bases; J trimming: 9 bases; junction bases outside the gene matches: 11. The CDR3 nucleotides are TGTGCCAGCAGTCGACCAATAACAGGGGGCAGTTCACCCCTCCACTTT. Translated, it gives CASSRPITGGSSPLHF.

The gene calls are TRBV12-3 or TRBV12-4 and TRBJ1-2, with D maybe TRBD1 (6 bases). V dropped 5 bases and J dropped 14 bases, with 21 bases sitting between them. There are 13 residues in the CDR3. The chain's CDR3 is CASSQDLDREATF. The CDR3 nucleotides are TGTGCCAGCAGTCAAGACCTGGACAGAGAGGCAACCTTC.

This clonotype came up many times. This sequence joins TRBV5-1 and TRBJ2-2; 8 bases are a match to TRBD2. Germline CDR1 SGHRS, CDR2 YFSETQ. This CDR3 spans 16 amino acids. The V and J ends lost 4 bases and 1 base, in that order; junction bases with no gene match: 6. In DNA form, the CDR3 reads TGCGCCAGCAGCCCCACGGGACTAGAGAACACCGGGGAGCTGTTTTTT. This sequence encodes CASSPTGLENTGELFF.

This clonotype was picked up many times. The chain uses TRBV10-3 and TRBJ2-7; the D gene could be TRBD1 or TRBD2 (5 bases each). The CDR3 length is 12 residues. The germline gives CDR1 ENHRY, CDR2 SYGVKD. Trimming left V 6 bases short and J 2 bases short, with 8 bases between. The CDR3 is CAISRETYEQYF. The DNA for the CDR3 is TGTGCCATCAGCAGGGAGACCTACGAGCAGTACTTC.

At least ten counts were recorded for this clonotype. The CDR3 coding sequence is TGTGCCAGCAGTTTCTCCGGCTACGAGCAGTACTTC. This translates into CASSFSGYEQYF. V and J are TRBV6-2 or TRBV6-3 and TRBJ2-7; no clear D gene. The CDR3 totals 12 residues. Per the germline V gene, CDR1 is MNHEY and CDR2 is SVGEGT. Trimming removed 4 bases from V and 3 bases from J, with 7 bases in between.

J is TRBJ2-7 and V is TRBV7-8, with a weak D call TRBD2 (5 bases). The germline V and J ends were trimmed by 2 bases and 7 bases, with 18 bases remaining between them. The length of the CDR3 is 15 residues. From germline, CDR1 is SGHVS and CDR2 FQNEAQ. CDR3 nucleotides: TGTGCCAGCAGCTTACGTGAGGGAGAGGGTTGGGAGCAGTACTTC. Its protein product is CASSLREGEGWEQYF.

In this sample, this clonotype turned up many times. The rearrangement links TRBV7-2 to TRBJ2-1; perhaps TRBD1 as D (6 bases). CDR3 length equals 14 residues. Germline CDR1 is SGHTA and CDR2 is FQGNSA. V dropped 5 bases and J dropped 9 bases, with 17 bases sitting between them. The CDR3 nucleotides read TGTGCCAGCAGCCCACAAACAGGGTTCAGTGAGCAGTTCTTC. As protein: CASSPQTGFSEQFF. Filled out from reference TRBV7-2 and TRBJ2-1, the complete variable domain reads GAGVSQSPSNKVTEKGKDVELRCDPISGHTALYWYRQSLGQGLEFLIYFQGNSAPDKSGLPSDRFSAERTGGSVSTLTIQRTQQEDSAVYLCASSPQTGFSEQFFGPGTRLTVL.